These T cell receptor beta chains were read from a single sample in a study of blood T cells in healthy people across ages. TCRdb re-analysed the 5' RACE reads in MiXCR, keeping a single row per CDR3 protein. The profile shows roughly 1,500,000 distinct CDR3 sequences, about 31% of them singletons. Sequencing was performed on blood. The receptor set was obtained from a woman in her 30s in good health. Both conserved end residues are part of each CDR3.

v_call cdr3_aa
TRBV6-6 CATGEGGSYNEQFF
TRBV24-1 CATSDQTGIHGSHNEQFF
TRBV20-1 CSARFREGDYEQYF
TRBV4-2 CASSQGRTIYDTDTQYF
TRBV20-1 CSARDRPPAGVGLDEQFF
TRBV6-6 CASTPGVWGKDSPLHF
TRBV12-3/TRBV12-4 CASRGTGITYEQYF
TRBV11-1 CASSFDGLAGGQGSYNEQFF
TRBV4-1 CASSQDRTSGDQGTQYF
TRBV4-2 CAGSSQRLQGFQETQYF
TRBV9 CASSVALAGGTSTDTQYF
TRBV12-3/TRBV12-4 CASSYDQAQYF
TRBV27 CASSFAGTINEKLFF
TRBV10-3 CAISERSDNEQFF
TRBV18 CASSPQQGAGANVLTF
TRBV12-3/TRBV12-4 CASSLGRTLNEQFF
TRBV7-2 CASSLALELNIQYF
TRBV7-9 CAGSFQGYYEQYF
TRBV7-3 CASSSRGERWTDTQYF
TRBV7-9 CASSPNRGLRTYEQFF
TRBV5-5 CASSLFSTVNEQFF
TRBV27 CASSSDRGGVYGYTF
TRBV20-1 CSAPVTDTQYF
TRBV4-1 CASSQVWRTHNEQFF
TRBV25-1 CASSDLTGDFKGYTF
TRBV7-3 CASSTTRAETQYF
TRBV12-3/TRBV12-4 CASSPHRDYSYEQYF
TRBV13 CASTTPGDTQYF
TRBV6-6 CASSYSSSGETQYF
TRBV10-3 CAVSEGVEFSEAFF
TRBV9 CASSTQVVNTGERFF
TRBV29-1 CSVKDLPYEQYF
TRBV30 CAWSNTETQYF
TRBV7-9 CASRGDGHGETQYF
TRBV20-1 CSARGPGTGGFHDEQFF
TRBV10-2 CASSEKREGRREQYF
TRBV5-1 CASSLGVDTQYF
TRBV3-1 CASSQDLGFHEQYF
TRBV6-5 CASRGTSTNEKLFF
TRBV18 CASSPLGGYAYNEQFF
TRBV4-1 CASSSSLARSYEQYF
TRBV10-1 CASQPSKAEQYF
TRBV27 CASSLYSSKGYTF
TRBV20-1 CSAIRRGNEQFF
TRBV6-4 CASSDEGTLHNEQFF
TRBV30 CAWSSGGAYNEQFF
TRBV14 CASTRGGARRDTQYF
TRBV20-1 CSAIGTSGTHNEQFF
TRBV28 CASSRQHGEQYF
TRBV4-1 CASSPWLANVHEQYF
TRBV29-1 CSVRVAGLVKETQYF